This paragraph reports one T cell receptor beta chain. Clones were sequenced by immunoSEQ multiplex PCR, and TCRdb holds only the in-frame ones, with some missing. Of some 300,000 clones in the sample, 90% were seen once. This CDR3 comprises 17 residues. Germline CDR1 and CDR2: KGHSH and LQKENI. V was pared by 4 bases and J by 0 bases, with 2 bases of the junction left unmatched. These data come from a study of blood T cell repertoires in COVID-19. This clonotype was sampled from a woman in her 40s with COVID-19, enrolled during active disease. Sequencing input: peripheral blood. This chain links TRBV18 with TRBJ2-6; 11 nucleotides line up with TRBD1. CDR3: CASSRGTGGSGANVLTF. The DNA for the CDR3 is TGTGCCAGCTCACGAGGGACAGGGGGCTCTGGGGCCAACGTCCTGACTTTC.